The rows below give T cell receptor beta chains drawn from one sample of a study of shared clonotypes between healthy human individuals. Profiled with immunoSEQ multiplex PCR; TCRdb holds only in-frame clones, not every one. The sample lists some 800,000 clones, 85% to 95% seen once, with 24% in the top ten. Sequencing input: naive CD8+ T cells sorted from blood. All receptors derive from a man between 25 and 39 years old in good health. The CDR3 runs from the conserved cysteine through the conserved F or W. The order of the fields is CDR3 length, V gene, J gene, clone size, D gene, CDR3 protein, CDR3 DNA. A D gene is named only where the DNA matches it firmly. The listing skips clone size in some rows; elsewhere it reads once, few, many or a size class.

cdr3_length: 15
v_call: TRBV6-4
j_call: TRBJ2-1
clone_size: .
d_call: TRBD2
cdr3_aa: CASSLLAGVRNEQFF
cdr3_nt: TGTGCCAGCAGTCTACTAGCGGGAGTCCGCAATGAGCAGTTCTTC

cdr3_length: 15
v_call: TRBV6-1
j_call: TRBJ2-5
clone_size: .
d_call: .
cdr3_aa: CASSEWTGTLETQYF
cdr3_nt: TGTGCCAGCAGTGAATGGACCGGGACATTAGAGACCCAGTACTTC

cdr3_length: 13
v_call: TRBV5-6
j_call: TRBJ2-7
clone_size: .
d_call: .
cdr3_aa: CASSQDSRYEQYF
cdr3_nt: TGTGCCAGCAGCCAGGACAGTAGGTACGAGCAGTACTTC

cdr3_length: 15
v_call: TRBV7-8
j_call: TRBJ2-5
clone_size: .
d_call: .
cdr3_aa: CASSLSRGVQETQYF
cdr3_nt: TGTGCCAGCAGCTTATCTAGGGGTGTTCAAGAGACCCAGTACTTC

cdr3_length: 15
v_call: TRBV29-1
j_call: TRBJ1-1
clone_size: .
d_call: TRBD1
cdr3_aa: CSVVHRGGMNTEAFF
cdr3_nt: TGCAGCGTTGTTCACAGGGGAGGGATGAACACTGAAGCTTTCTTT

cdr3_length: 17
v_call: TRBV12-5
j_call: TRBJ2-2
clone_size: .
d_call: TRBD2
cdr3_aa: CASGGSGRETNTGELFF
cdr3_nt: TGTGCTAGTGGTGGTAGCGGGAGGGAAACGAACACCGGGGAGCTGTTTTTT

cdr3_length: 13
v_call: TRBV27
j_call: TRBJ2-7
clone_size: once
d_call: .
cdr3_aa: CASSSGTLYGQYF
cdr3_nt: TGTGCCAGCAGTTCCGGGACTCTTTACGGGCAGTACTTC

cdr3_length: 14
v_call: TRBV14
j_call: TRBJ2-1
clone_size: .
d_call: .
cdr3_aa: CASSQPGNYNEQFF
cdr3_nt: TGTGCCAGCAGCCAACCGGGTAACTACAATGAGCAGTTCTTC

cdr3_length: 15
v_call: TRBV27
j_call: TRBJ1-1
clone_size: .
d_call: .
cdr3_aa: CASSLYDRTATEAFF
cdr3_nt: TGTGCCAGCAGTTTATACGATCGGACAGCCACTGAAGCTTTCTTT

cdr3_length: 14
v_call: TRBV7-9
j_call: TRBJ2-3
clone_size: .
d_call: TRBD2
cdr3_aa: CASTHGGFTDTQYF
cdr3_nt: TGTGCCAGCACCCACGGGGGGTTCACAGATACGCAGTATTTT